The 6 T cell receptor beta chains presented below share a single source sample, sequenced in a study of beta chain features in type 1 diabetes. Notes on the study in general: All four CD4+ subsets of Type 1 diabetes patients contained TCRB CDR3s that were moderately but significantly shorter.

Which antigens these TCRs recognize remains unknown. All of the isolated RNA was reverse transcribed, so expressed TCRB transcripts were sequenced. Assay used: immunoSEQ multiplex PCR; TCRdb lists only in-frame clones, some missing. The sample yields roughly 230,000 clones, around 9.9% seen once. Sequenced: naive CD4+ T cells from blood. The origin of the receptors is a man aged 30-40 years with type 1 diabetes.

This clone has only a few counts. The chain employs TRBV29-1 and TRBJ2-5; possibly TRBD1 for D (7 bases). The CDR3 contains 15 residues. Germline CDR1 SQVTM, CDR2 ANQGSEA. V lost 7 bases, J lost 4 bases, and 22 bases lay in between. CDR3 loop: CSAPERPGGRETQYF. The CDR3 DNA reads as TGCAGCGCTCCAGAACGGCCAGGGGGGAGAGAGACCCAGTACTTC. Full variable domain (rest looked up from reference TRBV29-1 and TRBJ2-5): SAVISQKPSRDICQRGTSLTIQCQVDSQVTMMFWYRQQPGQSLTLIATANQGSEATYESGFVIDKFPISRPNLTFSTLTVSNMSPEDSSIYLCSAPERPGGRETQYFGPGTRLLVL.

The V call is TRBV30, the J call TRBJ2-3, with D possibly TRBD2 on 6 matching bases. V lost 4 bases and J 5 bases, leaving 10 bases between the germline ends. This CDR3 spans 12 amino acids. Germline lookup yields CDR1 GTSNPN and CDR2 SVGIG (reference sequence). CDR3 coding DNA: TGTGCCTGGACTGGGCGGGGAGATACGCAGTATTTT. This codes for CAWTGRGDTQYF.

The sample holds a few counts of this clone. The chain has TRBV6-5 and TRBJ2-5; D is undetermined. Germline-derived CDR1 and CDR2 are MNHEY and SVGAGI. The ends were cut back, 5 bases at V and 9 bases at J, with 16 bases in the middle. The CDR3 has 13 amino acids. CDR3: CASSTPSVSSQYF. The CDR3 DNA is TGTGCCAGCAGTACCCCGTCGGTTAGCTCCCAGTACTTC.

This clone has only a few counts. V is TRBV15 and J is TRBJ2-3; D may be TRBD1 (6 bases). The germline gives CDR1 LNHNV, CDR2 YYDKDF (reference sequence). The germline V and J ends were trimmed by 0 bases and 0 bases, with 10 bases remaining between them. The CDR3 is 16 residues long. CDR3 region: CATSRDVGGSTDTQYF. The CDR3 nucleotides read TGTGCCACCAGCAGAGACGTAGGGGGTAGCACAGATACGCAGTATTTT.

This clone was picked up a small number of times. The chain is built from TRBV7-9 and TRBJ1-6; unclear D gene. The CDR3 length is 13 residues. V was trimmed by 5 bases and J by 7 bases, leaving 9 bases between them. Germline lookup yields CDR1 SEHNR and CDR2 FQNEAQ (reference sequence). CDR3 coding DNA: TGTGCCAGCAGCCCTCGACTCAATTCACCCCTCCACTTT. Translation: CASSPRLNSPLHF.

The chain recombines TRBV2 with TRBJ1-5, with 7 bases that match TRBD1. Germline lookup yields CDR1 SNHLY and CDR2 FYNNEI. CDR3 length: 15 amino acids. V lost 10 bases and J lost 1; bases outside the gene matches: 10. CDR3 residues: CATRQGTYSNQPQHF. The CDR3, as DNA: TGTGCCACGCGACAGGGTACCTACAGCAATCAGCCCCAGCATTTT.